These T cell receptor beta chains were read from a single sample in a study of monozygotic twins with cystic fibrosis. The protocol was immunoSEQ multiplex PCR, while the TCRdb copy is restricted to in-frame clones and leaves out a portion. The sample yields about 22,000 clones, approximately 87% seen once. The sample was blood. These receptors came from a woman under 40 with cystic fibrosis. Each CDR3 is given with its conserved first and last residue. The D gene is left open where the match is weak. The size of a clone is reported for some rows only, either as once, few or many, or as a class for expanded clones.

clone_size: .
j_call: TRBJ1-2
v_call: TRBV10-1
d_call: .
cdr3_aa: CASSAGTYYGYTF
cdr3_nt: TGCGCCAGCAGTGCAGGGACCTACTATGGCTACACCTTC

clone_size: .
j_call: TRBJ1-6
v_call: TRBV14
d_call: .
cdr3_aa: CASSRVYNSPLHF
cdr3_nt: TGTGCCAGCAGCAGGGTCTATAATTCACCCCTCCACTTT

clone_size: .
j_call: TRBJ1-2
v_call: TRBV7-2
d_call: .
cdr3_aa: CASSLDRVTNYGYTF
cdr3_nt: TGTGCCAGCAGCTTAGACAGGGTGACAAACTATGGCTACACCTTC

clone_size: .
j_call: TRBJ2-2
v_call: TRBV11-2
d_call: .
cdr3_aa: CASTVLSESGELFF
cdr3_nt: TGTGCCAGCACTGTACTATCCGAATCCGGGGAGCTGTTTTTT

clone_size: .
j_call: TRBJ2-7
v_call: TRBV5-6
d_call: TRBD2
cdr3_aa: CASSSGTSPDEQYF
cdr3_nt: TGTGCCAGCAGCTCCGGGACTAGCCCCGACGAGCAGTACTTC

clone_size: .
j_call: TRBJ2-1
v_call: TRBV14
d_call: .
cdr3_aa: CASSHGQVNPYNEQFF
cdr3_nt: TGTGCCAGCAGCCACGGTCAGGTTAATCCGTACAATGAGCAGTTCTTC

clone_size: .
j_call: TRBJ1-5
v_call: TRBV19
d_call: .
cdr3_aa: CASMFGAGASNQPQHF
cdr3_nt: TGTGCCAGTATGTTTGGGGCGGGGGCCTCCAATCAGCCCCAGCATTTT

clone_size: .
j_call: TRBJ2-5
v_call: TRBV4-3
d_call: .
cdr3_aa: CASSQDSAAQETQYF
cdr3_nt: TGCGCCAGCAGCCAGGACTCGGCAGCCCAAGAGACCCAGTACTTC

clone_size: .
j_call: TRBJ2-7
v_call: TRBV5-8
d_call: .
cdr3_aa: CASSLGSSGAYEQYF
cdr3_nt: TGTGCCAGCAGCTTGGGTTCCAGCGGAGCCTACGAGCAGTACTTC

clone_size: .
j_call: TRBJ2-3
v_call: TRBV12-5
d_call: TRBD2
cdr3_aa: CASGASGSPDTQYF
cdr3_nt: TGTGCTAGTGGCGCAAGCGGGAGCCCAGATACGCAGTATTTT

clone_size: once
j_call: TRBJ2-2
v_call: TRBV30
d_call: .
cdr3_aa: CAWSSPGNTGELFF
cdr3_nt: TGTGCCTGGAGTTCCCCGGGTAACACCGGGGAGCTGTTTTTT

clone_size: .
j_call: TRBJ1-5
v_call: TRBV2
d_call: TRBD1
cdr3_aa: CASREGQSSNQPQHF
cdr3_nt: TGTGCCAGCAGGGAGGGACAGAGCAGCAATCAGCCCCAGCATTTT

clone_size: .
j_call: TRBJ2-7
v_call: TRBV6-1
d_call: .
cdr3_aa: CASGRGTYEQYF
cdr3_nt: TGTGCCAGCGGCAGGGGTACCTACGAGCAGTACTTC

clone_size: .
j_call: TRBJ2-1
v_call: TRBV4-3
d_call: TRBD2
cdr3_aa: CASSQDRASGTYNEQFF
cdr3_nt: TGCGCCAGCAGCCAAGATAGGGCTAGCGGAACCTACAATGAGCAGTTCTTC

clone_size: .
j_call: TRBJ1-2
v_call: TRBV5-1
d_call: TRBD1
cdr3_aa: CASSSDRGNGYTF
cdr3_nt: TGCGCCAGCAGCTCGGACAGGGGAAATGGCTACACCTTC

clone_size: once
j_call: TRBJ2-2
v_call: TRBV4-2
d_call: TRBD1
cdr3_aa: CASSQDLRTGGADGELFF
cdr3_nt: TGTGCCAGCAGCCAAGATCTCCGGACAGGGGGCGCGGACGGGGAGCTGTTTTTT

clone_size: .
j_call: TRBJ2-7
v_call: TRBV6-1
d_call: TRBD2
cdr3_aa: CASSELGGGIPYEQYF
cdr3_nt: TGTGCCAGCAGTGAACTGGGGGGAGGGATCCCTTACGAGCAGTACTTC

clone_size: .
j_call: TRBJ1-4
v_call: TRBV29-1
d_call: .
cdr3_aa: CSVGYRGASNEKLFF
cdr3_nt: TGCAGCGTTGGTTACCGTGGTGCCTCAAATGAAAAACTGTTTTTT

clone_size: .
j_call: TRBJ1-2
v_call: TRBV2
d_call: TRBD1
cdr3_aa: CATKQGGVTYGYTF
cdr3_nt: TGTGCCACCAAACAGGGGGGAGTAACTTATGGCTACACCTTC

clone_size: once
j_call: TRBJ1-1
v_call: TRBV5-1
d_call: TRBD1
cdr3_aa: CASSFRGRETEAFF
cdr3_nt: TGCGCCAGCAGCTTCAGGGGGCGAGAAACTGAAGCTTTCTTT

clone_size: .
j_call: TRBJ2-3
v_call: TRBV5-1
d_call: TRBD2
cdr3_aa: CASSLVGGASTDTQYF
cdr3_nt: TGCGCCAGCAGCTTGGTCGGGGGGGCCTCTACAGATACGCAGTATTTT

clone_size: .
j_call: TRBJ1-1
v_call: TRBV2
d_call: TRBD1
cdr3_aa: CASTSGTGGTEAFF
cdr3_nt: TGTGCCAGCACCTCCGGGACAGGGGGCACTGAAGCTTTCTTT

clone_size: once
j_call: TRBJ1-4
v_call: TRBV25-1
d_call: .
cdr3_aa: CASSEFEGTGEKLFF
cdr3_nt: TGTGCCAGCAGTGAATTCGAGGGGACGGGAGAAAAACTGTTTTTT

clone_size: .
j_call: TRBJ1-1
v_call: TRBV7-9
d_call: .
cdr3_aa: CASSLGGPMTAFF
cdr3_nt: TGTGCCAGCAGCTTAGGGGGCCCCATGACGGCTTTCTTT

clone_size: .
j_call: TRBJ2-5
v_call: TRBV19
d_call: .
cdr3_aa: CASSKISIADNQETQYF
cdr3_nt: TGTGCCAGTAGTAAGATTTCAATAGCGGACAACCAAGAGACCCAGTACTTC

clone_size: .
j_call: TRBJ2-7
v_call: TRBV5-1
d_call: .
cdr3_aa: CASSPKGPRRQQYF
cdr3_nt: TGCGCCAGCAGCCCGAAGGGTCCTCGACGACAGCAGTACTTC

clone_size: .
j_call: TRBJ1-2
v_call: TRBV30
d_call: TRBD1
cdr3_aa: CAWRGTGHNYGYTF
cdr3_nt: TGTGCCTGGAGAGGGACAGGTCATAACTATGGCTACACCTTC

clone_size: .
j_call: TRBJ2-2
v_call: TRBV5-1
d_call: .
cdr3_aa: CASSLGPRDGNTGELFF
cdr3_nt: TGCGCCAGCAGCTTAGGTCCCAGGGATGGGAACACCGGGGAGCTGTTTTTT

clone_size: .
j_call: TRBJ1-5
v_call: TRBV12-5
d_call: TRBD1
cdr3_aa: CASADREFDQPQHF
cdr3_nt: TGTGCTAGCGCAGACAGGGAATTCGATCAGCCCCAGCATTTT

clone_size: .
j_call: TRBJ2-3
v_call: TRBV9
d_call: .
cdr3_aa: CASSVAGGWDTQYF
cdr3_nt: TGTGCCAGCAGCGTAGCTGGGGGGTGGGATACGCAGTATTTT

clone_size: once
j_call: TRBJ2-5
v_call: TRBV5-4
d_call: .
cdr3_aa: CASSQSGYQETQYF
cdr3_nt: TGTGCCAGCAGCCAGTCAGGGTACCAAGAGACCCAGTACTTC

clone_size: .
j_call: TRBJ2-7
v_call: TRBV1
d_call: .
cdr3_aa: CTSSRASSYEQYF
cdr3_nt: TGCACCAGCAGCCGCGCCAGCTCCTACGAGCAGTACTTC

clone_size: .
j_call: TRBJ2-7
v_call: TRBV5-4
d_call: TRBD2
cdr3_aa: CASSLALTGGTYEQYF
cdr3_nt: TGTGCCAGCAGCTTGGCCTTAACGGGGGGTACCTACGAGCAGTACTTC

clone_size: .
j_call: TRBJ2-7
v_call: TRBV7-2
d_call: TRBD1
cdr3_aa: CASKESGGIFYEQYF
cdr3_nt: TGTGCCAGCAAGGAGTCAGGGGGCATTTTCTACGAGCAGTACTTC

clone_size: .
j_call: TRBJ1-2
v_call: TRBV15
d_call: .
cdr3_aa: CATSRGTNYGYTF
cdr3_nt: TGTGCCACCAGCAGAGGCACTAACTATGGCTACACCTTC

clone_size: .
j_call: TRBJ1-2
v_call: TRBV2
d_call: TRBD1
cdr3_aa: CASSPRTGRDGYTF
cdr3_nt: TGTGCCAGCAGTCCGCGGACAGGGCGTGATGGCTACACCTTC

clone_size: .
j_call: TRBJ2-6
v_call: TRBV2
d_call: .
cdr3_aa: CASRASFSSGANVLTF
cdr3_nt: TGTGCCAGCAGGGCTTCTTTCAGCTCTGGGGCCAACGTCCTGACTTTC

clone_size: .
j_call: TRBJ2-1
v_call: TRBV23-1
d_call: TRBD2
cdr3_aa: CASSPANILAVNNEQFF
cdr3_nt: TGCGCCAGCAGTCCCGCAAACATACTAGCGGTAAACAATGAGCAGTTCTTC

clone_size: .
j_call: TRBJ1-5
v_call: TRBV6-4
d_call: .
cdr3_aa: CAGPGPRDQPQHF
cdr3_nt: TGTGCCGGCCCGGGGCCGAGAGATCAGCCCCAGCATTTT

clone_size: .
j_call: TRBJ2-5
v_call: TRBV5-1
d_call: .
cdr3_aa: CASSLGLGQETQYF
cdr3_nt: TGCGCCAGCAGCTTGGGACTAGGTCAAGAGACCCAGTACTTC

clone_size: .
j_call: TRBJ1-6
v_call: TRBV5-1
d_call: .
cdr3_aa: CASIGREYNSPLHF
cdr3_nt: TGCGCCAGCATAGGCAGGGAGTATAATTCACCCCTCCACTTT

clone_size: .
j_call: TRBJ1-3
v_call: TRBV7-2
d_call: .
cdr3_aa: CASSPPGGGGGNTIYF
cdr3_nt: TGTGCCAGCAGCCCACCGGGCGGAGGGGGGGGAAACACCATATATTTT

clone_size: .
j_call: TRBJ1-2
v_call: TRBV27
d_call: .
cdr3_aa: CASRPDIGYGYTF
cdr3_nt: TGTGCCAGCAGGCCGGACATCGGCTATGGCTACACCTTC

clone_size: .
j_call: TRBJ2-3
v_call: TRBV5-4
d_call: .
cdr3_aa: CASSLEGSPSTDTQYF
cdr3_nt: TGTGCCAGCAGCTTGGAAGGGAGTCCTAGCACAGATACGCAGTATTTT

clone_size: .
j_call: TRBJ2-2
v_call: TRBV6-6
d_call: .
cdr3_aa: CASSYSRGDRTGELFF
cdr3_nt: TGTGCCAGCAGTTACTCGAGGGGAGATAGGACCGGGGAGCTGTTTTTT

clone_size: once
j_call: TRBJ1-2
v_call: TRBV25-1
d_call: .
cdr3_aa: CASSGGSVNGYTF
cdr3_nt: TGTGCCAGCAGTGGCGGGTCAGTCAATGGCTACACCTTC

clone_size: .
j_call: TRBJ2-7
v_call: TRBV29-1
d_call: .
cdr3_aa: CSVEEGLGYEQYF
cdr3_nt: TGCAGCGTTGAAGAGGGGTTGGGTTACGAGCAGTACTTC

clone_size: .
j_call: TRBJ1-1
v_call: TRBV7-9
d_call: .
cdr3_aa: CASSFAGRNEAFF
cdr3_nt: TGTGCCAGCAGCTTCGCGGGAAGGAACGAAGCTTTCTTT

clone_size: .
j_call: TRBJ2-6
v_call: TRBV19
d_call: .
cdr3_aa: CASRAMDRARSGANVLTF
cdr3_nt: TGTGCCAGTCGGGCGATGGACAGAGCCCGCTCTGGGGCCAACGTCCTGACTTTC

clone_size: .
j_call: TRBJ2-7
v_call: TRBV28
d_call: .
cdr3_aa: CATLDRSGNEQYF
cdr3_nt: TGTGCCACCTTAGACAGATCTGGGAACGAGCAGTACTTC

clone_size: .
j_call: TRBJ1-5
v_call: TRBV6-1
d_call: .
cdr3_aa: CASSEEAASQHF
cdr3_nt: TGTGCCAGCAGTGAAGAGGCCGCGTCCCAGCATTTT

clone_size: .
j_call: TRBJ1-2
v_call: TRBV18
d_call: TRBD1
cdr3_aa: CASSPLAGEGTDGYTF
cdr3_nt: TGTGCCAGCTCACCACTCGCAGGGGAGGGGACAGATGGCTACACCTTC

clone_size: .
j_call: TRBJ1-3
v_call: TRBV9
d_call: .
cdr3_aa: CASSVQAKGSSGNTIYF
cdr3_nt: TGTGCCAGCAGCGTTCAAGCCAAGGGGAGCTCTGGAAACACCATATATTTT

clone_size: once
j_call: TRBJ1-2
v_call: TRBV30
d_call: TRBD1
cdr3_aa: CALTGRGYTF
cdr3_nt: TGTGCCTTGACAGGGCGCGGCTACACCTTC

clone_size: .
j_call: TRBJ2-3
v_call: TRBV4-3
d_call: TRBD2
cdr3_aa: CASSQEPLAGGRAVQYF
cdr3_nt: TGCGCCAGCAGCCAAGAACCCCTAGCGGGGGGGCGGGCAGTGCAGTATTTT

clone_size: .
j_call: TRBJ1-2
v_call: TRBV2
d_call: .
cdr3_aa: CASRGGRVYGYTF
cdr3_nt: TGTGCCAGCAGGGGGGGCCGGGTCTATGGCTACACCTTC

clone_size: .
j_call: TRBJ1-4
v_call: TRBV14
d_call: .
cdr3_aa: CARPGRKYEKLFF
cdr3_nt: TGTGCCAGGCCGGGACGGAAATATGAAAAACTGTTTTTT